The rows below give T cell receptor beta chains drawn from one sample of a study of T cells expressing NK-cell markers. Following a re-call of the 5' RACE reads, TCRdb has one entry per CDR3 protein and lacks DNA. The repertoire table contains approximately 550,000 distinct CDR3 sequences. The material sequenced was blood T cells: a sorted CD56 or NKG2C T cell subset, CD4+ or CD8+ T cells, or bulk PBMC T cells (not recorded which). Every receptor here comes from a man aged 18-30 years in good health. Both conserved end residues are part of each CDR3.

J gene,V gene,CDR3 protein
TRBJ2-5,TRBV20-1,CSAVQTFQETQYF
TRBJ1-2,TRBV11-2,CASSLDAGTSGGYTF
TRBJ2-1,TRBV5-6,CASSRGVGGFEQFF
TRBJ2-7,TRBV28,CATRQRHYEQYF
TRBJ2-1,TRBV4-3,CASSPGLLNNEQFF
TRBJ2-3,TRBV7-2,CASSLTGTGVDTQYF
TRBJ1-4,TRBV12-3/TRBV12-4,CASSLVGGDGKLFF
TRBJ2-5,TRBV10-3,CAISAGTGYQETQYF
TRBJ2-7,TRBV12-3/TRBV12-4,CASSPVGQAYEQYF
TRBJ2-7,TRBV9,CASSPPPGSREQYF
TRBJ2-3,TRBV27,CASSLDLAESTDTQYF
TRBJ2-3,TRBV12-3/TRBV12-4,CASSEGLAGADTQYF
TRBJ2-1,TRBV5-1,CASSTNVLSSYNEQFF
TRBJ2-5,TRBV5-1,CASSQLVKETQYF
TRBJ2-7,TRBV20-1,CSARDLGTGSFYEQYF
TRBJ2-3,TRBV5-4,CASRNRGTDTQYF
TRBJ2-2,TRBV6-2/TRBV6-3,CASSYLASGSPGELFF
TRBJ2-2,TRBV21-1,CASSKLPTGKSAGELFF
TRBJ2-7,TRBV5-1,CASSLRDPGNEQYF
TRBJ1-1,TRBV12-3/TRBV12-4,CASSPRQVSNTEAFF
TRBJ2-4,TRBV5-1,CASSSTGDLDIQYF
TRBJ1-1,TRBV27,CASSFWGASEAFF
TRBJ1-2,TRBV2,CASSERGDGYTF
TRBJ2-1,TRBV12-3/TRBV12-4,CASSLAPNYNEQFF
TRBJ1-1,TRBV20-1,CSARQGGKTEAFF
TRBJ2-3,TRBV5-1,CASSLNSASATDTQYF
TRBJ2-3,TRBV11-3,CASKSRTPSEDTQYF
TRBJ1-1,TRBV12-3/TRBV12-4,CASGSGNSQAFF
TRBJ2-2,TRBV12-3/TRBV12-4,CASSFRTGRLANTGELFF
TRBJ2-2,TRBV6-1,CASRPPGGYNTGELFF
TRBJ1-1,TRBV29-1,CSVLTPLNTEAFF
TRBJ2-7,TRBV7-9,CASSPHSGTSLYEQYF
TRBJ1-2,TRBV2,CARWQTDSGYTF
TRBJ1-2,TRBV6-1,CASSATGWNGYTF
TRBJ2-1,TRBV27,CASSFSGLAGEQFF